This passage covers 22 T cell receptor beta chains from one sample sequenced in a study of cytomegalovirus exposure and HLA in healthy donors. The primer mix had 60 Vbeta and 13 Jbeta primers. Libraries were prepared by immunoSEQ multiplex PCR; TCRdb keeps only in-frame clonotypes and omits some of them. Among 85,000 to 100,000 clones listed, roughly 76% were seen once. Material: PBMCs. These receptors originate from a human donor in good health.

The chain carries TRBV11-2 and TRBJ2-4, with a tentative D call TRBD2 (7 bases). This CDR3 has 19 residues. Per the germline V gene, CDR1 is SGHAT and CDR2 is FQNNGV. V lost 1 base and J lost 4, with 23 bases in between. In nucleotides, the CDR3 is TGTGCCAGCAGCTTAGCTTCTGGTGGGACACCCGGGGGGAAAAACATTCAGTACTTC. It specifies CASSLASGGTPGGKNIQYF. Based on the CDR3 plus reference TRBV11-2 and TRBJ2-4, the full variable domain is EAGVAQSPRYKIIEKRQSVAFWCNPISGHATLYWYQQILGQGPKLLIQFQNNGVVDDSQLPKDRFSAERLKGVDSTLKIQPAKLEDSAVYLCASSLASGGTPGGKNIQYFGAGTRLSVL.

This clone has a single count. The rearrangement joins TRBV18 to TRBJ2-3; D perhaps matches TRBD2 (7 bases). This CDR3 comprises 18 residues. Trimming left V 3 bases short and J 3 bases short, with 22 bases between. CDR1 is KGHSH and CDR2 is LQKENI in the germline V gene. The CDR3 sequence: CASSPRADSRGGTDTQYF. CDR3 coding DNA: TGTGCCAGCTCACCCCGTGCTGATTCGAGGGGGGGGACAGATACGCAGTATTTT.

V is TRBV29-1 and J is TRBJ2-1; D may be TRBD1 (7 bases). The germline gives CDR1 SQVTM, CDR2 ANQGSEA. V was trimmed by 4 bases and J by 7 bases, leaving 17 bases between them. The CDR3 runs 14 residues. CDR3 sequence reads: CSVAVGGGGNEQFF. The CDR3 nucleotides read TGCAGCGTTGCGGTAGGAGGGGGCGGGAATGAGCAGTTCTTC.

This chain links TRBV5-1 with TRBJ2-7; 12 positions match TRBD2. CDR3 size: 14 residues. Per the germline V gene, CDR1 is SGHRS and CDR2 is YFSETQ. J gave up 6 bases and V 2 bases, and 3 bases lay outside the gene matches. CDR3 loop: CASSLTSGGLEQYF. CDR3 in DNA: TGCGCCAGCAGCTTAACTAGCGGGGGGCTCGAGCAGTACTTC. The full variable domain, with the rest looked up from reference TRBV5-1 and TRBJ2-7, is KAGVTQTPRYLIKTRGQQVTLSCSPISGHRSVSWYQQTPGQGLQFLFEYFSETQRNKGNFPGRFSGRQFSNSRSEMNVSTLELGDSALYLCASSLTSGGLEQYFGPGTRLTVT.

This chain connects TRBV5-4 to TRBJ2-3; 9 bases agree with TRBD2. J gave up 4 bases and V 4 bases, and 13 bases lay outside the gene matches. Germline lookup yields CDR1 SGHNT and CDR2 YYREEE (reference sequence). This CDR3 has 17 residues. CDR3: CASSPTLPGLASDTQYF. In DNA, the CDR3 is TGTGCCAGCAGCCCGACCTTGCCGGGACTAGCCTCAGATACGCAGTATTTT.

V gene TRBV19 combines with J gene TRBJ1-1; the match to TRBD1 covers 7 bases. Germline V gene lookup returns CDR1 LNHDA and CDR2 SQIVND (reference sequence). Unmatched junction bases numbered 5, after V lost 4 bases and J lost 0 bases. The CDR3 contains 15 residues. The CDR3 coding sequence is TGTGCCAGTAGTACAGGGGGTTGGATGAACACTGAAGCTTTCTTT. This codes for CASSTGGWMNTEAFF.

The CDR3 here is CASSYGQGNGYTF. The CDR3 DNA sequence: TGCGCCAGCAGCTACGGACAGGGTAATGGCTACACCTTC. V gene TRBV5-1 combines with J gene TRBJ1-2; 8 bases align to TRBD1. Trimming at V came to 3 bases and at J to 6 bases, leaving 4 bases not matched to a gene. Per germline, CDR1 SGHRS and CDR2 YFSETQ. The CDR3 is made up of 13 amino acids.

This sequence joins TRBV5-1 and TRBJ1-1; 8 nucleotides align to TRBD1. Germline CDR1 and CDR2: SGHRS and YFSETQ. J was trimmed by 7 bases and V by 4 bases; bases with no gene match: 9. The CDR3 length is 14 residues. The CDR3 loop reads CASSIGQGVNEAFF. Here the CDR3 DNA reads TGCGCCAGCAGCATAGGACAGGGTGTCAATGAAGCTTTCTTT. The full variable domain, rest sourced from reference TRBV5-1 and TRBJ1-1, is KAGVTQTPRYLIKTRGQQVTLSCSPISGHRSVSWYQQTPGQGLQFLFEYFSETQRNKGNFPGRFSGRQFSNSRSEMNVSTLELGDSALYLCASSIGQGVNEAFFGQGTRLTVV.

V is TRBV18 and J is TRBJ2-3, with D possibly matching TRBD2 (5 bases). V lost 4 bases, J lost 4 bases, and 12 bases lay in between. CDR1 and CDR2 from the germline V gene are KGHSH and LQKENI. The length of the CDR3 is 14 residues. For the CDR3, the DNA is TGTGCCAGCTCACGAGCAGCGGTGGCAGATACGCAGTATTTT. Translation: CASSRAAVADTQYF.

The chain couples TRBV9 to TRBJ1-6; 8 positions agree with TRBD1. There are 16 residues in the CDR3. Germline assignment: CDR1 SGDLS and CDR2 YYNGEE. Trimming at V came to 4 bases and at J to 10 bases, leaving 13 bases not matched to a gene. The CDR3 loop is CASSTSTGEKGSPLHF. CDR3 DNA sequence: TGTGCCAGCAGCACCTCGACAGGGGAAAAAGGATCACCCCTCCACTTT.

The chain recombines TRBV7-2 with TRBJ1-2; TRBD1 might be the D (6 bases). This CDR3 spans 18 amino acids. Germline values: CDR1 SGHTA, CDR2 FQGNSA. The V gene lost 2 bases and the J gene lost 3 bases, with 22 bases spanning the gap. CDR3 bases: TGTGCCAGCAGCTTAAAGGGGGGACGGGGAGGGGCCGACTATGGCTACACCTTC. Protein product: CASSLKGGRGGADYGYTF.

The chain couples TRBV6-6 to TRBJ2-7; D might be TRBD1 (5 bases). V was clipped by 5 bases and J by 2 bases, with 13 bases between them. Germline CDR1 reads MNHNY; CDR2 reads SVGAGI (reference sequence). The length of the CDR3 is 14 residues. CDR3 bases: TGTGCCAGCAGTAGACAGCCCTTAACCTACGAGCAGTACTTC. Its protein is CASSRQPLTYEQYF.

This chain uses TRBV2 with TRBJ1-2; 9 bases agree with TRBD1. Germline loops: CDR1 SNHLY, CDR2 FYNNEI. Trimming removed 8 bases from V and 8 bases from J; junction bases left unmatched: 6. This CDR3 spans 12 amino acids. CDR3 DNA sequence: TGTGCCAGCGGTCAGACAGGGGGAGGCTACACCTTC. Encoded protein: CASGQTGGGYTF.

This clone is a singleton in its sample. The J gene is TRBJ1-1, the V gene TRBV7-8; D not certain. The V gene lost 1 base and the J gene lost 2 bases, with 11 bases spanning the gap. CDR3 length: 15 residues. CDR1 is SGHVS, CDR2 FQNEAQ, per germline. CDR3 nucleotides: TGTGCCAGCAGCTTAGTGGTCCGGGGAAACACTGAAGCTTTCTTT. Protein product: CASSLVVRGNTEAFF. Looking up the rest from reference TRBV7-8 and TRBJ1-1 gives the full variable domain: GAGVSQSPRYKVAKRGQDVALRCDPISGHVSLFWYQQALGQGPEFLTYFQNEAQLDKSGLPSDRFFAERPEGSVSTLKIQRTQQEDSAVYLCASSLVVRGNTEAFFGQGTRLTVV.

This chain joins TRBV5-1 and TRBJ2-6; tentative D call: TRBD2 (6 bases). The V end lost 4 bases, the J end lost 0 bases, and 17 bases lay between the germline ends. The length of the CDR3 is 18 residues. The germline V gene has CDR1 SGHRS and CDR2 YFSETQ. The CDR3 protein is CASSHRGAGSSGANVLTF. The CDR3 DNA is TGCGCCAGCAGCCACCGAGGGGCGGGGAGCTCTGGGGCCAACGTCCTGACTTTC.

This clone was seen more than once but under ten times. DNA of the CDR3: TGTGCCACCAGCAGGAGGACAGGGGCATGGGAGACCCAGTACTTC. Translation: CATSRRTGAWETQYF. This rearrangement joins TRBV15 to TRBJ2-5, with TRBD1 matching over 9 bases. This CDR3 region has 15 residues. Unmatched junction bases numbered 7, after V lost 3 bases and J lost 5 bases. Germline lookup yields CDR1 LNHNV and CDR2 YYDKDF (reference sequence).

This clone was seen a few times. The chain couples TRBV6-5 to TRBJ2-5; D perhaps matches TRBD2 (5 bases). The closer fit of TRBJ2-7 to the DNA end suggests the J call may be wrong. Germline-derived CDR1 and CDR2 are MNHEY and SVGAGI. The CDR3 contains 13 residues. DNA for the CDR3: TGTGCCAGCAGTTACTTCGGAGGAAGCGAGCAGTACTTC. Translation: CASSYFGGSEQYF.

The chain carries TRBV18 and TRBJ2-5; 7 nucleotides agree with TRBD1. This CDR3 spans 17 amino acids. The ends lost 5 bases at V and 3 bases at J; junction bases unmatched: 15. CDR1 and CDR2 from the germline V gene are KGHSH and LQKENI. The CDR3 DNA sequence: TGTGCCAGCTCAAGGACAGGTAATGCCCGGAAGAAAGAGACCCAGTACTTC. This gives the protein CASSRTGNARKKETQYF. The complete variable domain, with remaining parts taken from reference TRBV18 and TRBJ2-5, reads NAGVMQNPRHLVRRRGQEARLRCSPMKGHSHVYWYRQLPEEGLKFMVYLQKENIIDESGMPKERFSAEFPKEGPSILRIQQVVRGDSAAYFCASSRTGNARKKETQYFGPGTRLLVL.

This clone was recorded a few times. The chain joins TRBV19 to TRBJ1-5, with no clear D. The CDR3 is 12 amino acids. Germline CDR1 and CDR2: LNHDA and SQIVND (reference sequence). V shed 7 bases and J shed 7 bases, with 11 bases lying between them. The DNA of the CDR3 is TGTGCCAGTAACGTGTTGGGCCAGCCCCAGCATTTT. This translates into CASNVLGQPQHF. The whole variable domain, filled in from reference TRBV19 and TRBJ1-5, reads DGGITQSPKYLFRKEGQNVTLSCEQNLNHDAMYWYRQDPGQGLRLIYYSQIVNDFQKGDIAEGYSVSREKKESFPLTVTSAQKNPTAFYLCASNVLGQPQHFGDGTRLSIL.

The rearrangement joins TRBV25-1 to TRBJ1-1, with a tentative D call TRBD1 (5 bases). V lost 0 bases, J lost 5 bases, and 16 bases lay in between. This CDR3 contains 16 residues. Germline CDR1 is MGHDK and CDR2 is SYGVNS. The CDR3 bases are TGTGCCAGCAGTGAATATCTCCTGGGGGGGAGAACTGAAGCTTTCTTT. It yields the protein CASSEYLLGGRTEAFF.

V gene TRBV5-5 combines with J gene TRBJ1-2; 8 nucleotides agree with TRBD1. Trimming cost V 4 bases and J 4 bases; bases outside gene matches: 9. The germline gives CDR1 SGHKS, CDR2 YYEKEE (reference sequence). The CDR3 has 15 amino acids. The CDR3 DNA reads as TGTGCCAGCAGCCCCTCCCAGGGGGCCACCTATGGCTACACCTTC. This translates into CASSPSQGATYGYTF.

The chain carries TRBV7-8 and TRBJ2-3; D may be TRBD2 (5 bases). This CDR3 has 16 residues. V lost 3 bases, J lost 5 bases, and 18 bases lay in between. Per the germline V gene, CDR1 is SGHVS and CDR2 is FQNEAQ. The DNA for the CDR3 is TGTGCCAGCAGCTTCCTGGCGGGCGCACCCATAGATACGCAGTATTTT. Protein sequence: CASSFLAGAPIDTQYF. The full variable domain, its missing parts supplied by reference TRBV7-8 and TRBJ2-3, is GAGVSQSPRYKVAKRGQDVALRCDPISGHVSLFWYQQALGQGPEFLTYFQNEAQLDKSGLPSDRFFAERPEGSVSTLKIQRTQQEDSAVYLCASSFLAGAPIDTQYFGPGTRLTVL.